These 10 T cell receptor beta chains share one sample of origin, sequenced in a study of T cells after yellow fever vaccination. TCRdb called the 5' RACE reads again in MiXCR, with one record for every CDR3 protein. This repertoire shows 300,000 to 350,000 distinct CDR3 sequences, 3.5% to 4.5% found once; its top ten account for roughly a fifth. Sequenced here: PBMCs, sampled 15 days after the yellow fever booster vaccination. These receptors all stem from a man aged 18 to 29 who received the YFV17D yellow fever vaccine.

This clonotype occurred a few times. V gene TRBV5-8 combines with J gene TRBJ1-4, with a possible D match to TRBD1 (5 bases). Trimming stripped 4 bases from V and 6 bases from J, with 19 bases between. Germline V gives CDR1 SGHTS, CDR2 YDEGEE. The CDR3 totals 16 residues. Here the CDR3 reads CASSPRGWGGDEKLFF. The DNA for the CDR3 is TGTGCCAGCAGCCCGAGGGGCTGGGGAGGTGATGAAAAACTGTTTTTT.

This CDR3 reads CASSRRPGTGVSNGYTF. The DNA for the CDR3 is TGTGCCAGCAGTCGCAGGCCCGGGACAGGGGTATCTAATGGCTACACCTTC. This sequence joins TRBV6-5 and TRBJ1-2, with 10 bases identical to TRBD1. Looked up from germline, CDR1 is MNHEY and CDR2 is SVGAGI. With V trimmed by 5 bases and J by 6 bases, 15 bases remained unmatched. There are 17 residues in the CDR3.

This clonotype turned up a few times. Written as DNA, the CDR3 is TGCGCCAGCAGCCCCACGACAGGGCGCAGAAACACCATATATTTT. Protein product: CASSPTTGRRNTIYF. The chain combines TRBV4-3 with TRBJ1-3; 7 positions match TRBD1. Looked up from germline, CDR1 is LGHNA and CDR2 is YSLEER. Trimming took 4 bases from V and 5 from J; bases not matched to a gene: 8. This CDR3 region has 15 residues.

The chain employs TRBV7-8 and TRBJ1-1; D is uncertain. Trimming removed 8 bases at V and 0 bases at J, with 13 bases between. From germline, CDR1 is SGHVS and CDR2 FQNEAQ. CDR3 length equals 14 residues. The CDR3 DNA reads as TGTGCCAGCGGCAGCCGCCTTCTGAACACTGAAGCTTTCTTT. Residues: CASGSRLLNTEAFF.

This clonotype was seen more than once but under ten times. The chain recombines TRBV7-9 with TRBJ2-1; 9 bases are a match to TRBD2. The V and J ends lost 3 bases and 12 bases, in that order; junction bases with no gene match: 15. The CDR3 consists of 16 residues. Germline V CDR1 and CDR2: SEHNR, FQNEAQ (reference sequence). This CDR3 reads CASSFRRGTSGGRQFF. The CDR3 region has the DNA TGTGCCAGCAGCTTCAGGCGGGGGACGAGCGGGGGGAGGCAGTTCTTC.

This clonotype showed up many times. V usage is TRBV5-1 and J usage is TRBJ1-6, with TRBD1 as a possible D gene (5 bases). The germline V gene encodes CDR1 SGHRS and CDR2 YFSETQ. V gave up 0 bases and J gave up 7 bases, with 11 bases separating them. The CDR3 extends over 15 amino acids. The chain's CDR3 is CASSLEQGKNSPLHF. In DNA form, the CDR3 reads TGCGCCAGCAGCTTGGAGCAGGGCAAAAATTCACCCCTCCACTTT.

This sequence joins TRBV20-1 and TRBJ2-5; D not resolved. The length of the CDR3 is 14 residues. With 0 bases removed from V and 2 bases from J, the gap between germline ends came to 10 bases. Germline loops: CDR1 DFQATT, CDR2 SNEGSKA (reference sequence). CDR3 coding DNA: TGCAGTGCTAGAGATCTACACAGACAAGAGACCCAGTACTTC. Translation: CSARDLHRQETQYF.

The V gene is TRBV6-2 or TRBV6-3, the J gene TRBJ2-7, with 10 bases that match TRBD2. The CDR3 contains 13 residues. Per the germline V gene, CDR1 is MNHEY and CDR2 is SVGEGT. This CDR3 reads CASIYQLAGARFV. CDR3 sequence (DNA): TGTGCCAGCATTTACCAGCTAGCGGGGGCCCGCTTCGTC.

The rearrangement joins TRBV28 to TRBJ2-3; the D gene could be TRBD1 or TRBD2 (5 bases each). The CDR3 is 14 residues long. Between the trimmed V and J ends, which lost 6 bases and 2 bases, there was a span of 12 bases. Germline values: CDR1 MDHEN, CDR2 SYDVKM. The CDR3 DNA reads as TGTGCCAGCAGCGGGCCAGGGACCACAGATACGCAGTATTTT. As protein: CASSGPGTTDTQYF.

This clonotype was picked up many times. The CDR3 region is CASTAGPGGGQYV. The CDR3 DNA reads as TGTGCCAGCACGGCCGGCCCTGGCGGTGGGCAGTACGTC. J is TRBJ2-7 and V is TRBV6-2 or TRBV6-3; no firm D call. Per the germline V gene, CDR1 is MNHEY and CDR2 is SVGEGT. This CDR3 comprises 13 residues. V dropped 7 bases and J dropped 9 bases, with 19 bases sitting between them.